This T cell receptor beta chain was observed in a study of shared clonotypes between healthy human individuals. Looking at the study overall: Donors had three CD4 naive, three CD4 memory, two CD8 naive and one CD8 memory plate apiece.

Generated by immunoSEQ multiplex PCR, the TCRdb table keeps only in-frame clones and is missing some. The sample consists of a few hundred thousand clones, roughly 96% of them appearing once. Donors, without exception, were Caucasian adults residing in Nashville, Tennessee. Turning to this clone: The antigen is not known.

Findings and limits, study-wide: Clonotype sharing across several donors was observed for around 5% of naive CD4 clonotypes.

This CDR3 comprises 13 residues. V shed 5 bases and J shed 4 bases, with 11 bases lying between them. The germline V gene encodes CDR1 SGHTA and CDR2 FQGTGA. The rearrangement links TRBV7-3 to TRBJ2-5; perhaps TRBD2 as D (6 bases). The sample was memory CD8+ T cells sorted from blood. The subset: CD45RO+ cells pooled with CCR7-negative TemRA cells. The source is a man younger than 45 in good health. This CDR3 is CASSPPGAETQYF. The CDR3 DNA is TGTGCCAGCAGCCCTCCGGGAGCAGAGACCCAGTACTTC.